Sequencing of this TCR beta chain was carried out in a study of shared clonotypes between healthy human individuals. The germline V and J ends were trimmed by 1 base and 6 bases, with 13 bases remaining between them. This CDR3 spans 15 amino acids. From germline, CDR1 is SEHNR and CDR2 FQNEAQ (reference sequence). Healthy HIV-negative adults with no recent acute infections or vaccinations were recruited as donors. To note about this clone: The target antigen is unknown.

Produced via immunoSEQ multiplex PCR; TCRdb's table is partial and in-frame only. The sample records some 630,000 clones, roughly 78% being singletons. General study points: The study found roughly 5% of naive CD4 clonotypes shared across a handful of donors.

The origin of this receptor is a woman aged 25 to 39 in good health. The sequencing input was memory CD4+ T cells sorted from blood. Sample subset: CD45RA-negative fraction. The chain combines TRBV7-9 with TRBJ2-1; D is ambiguous. The CDR3 nucleotides read TGTGCCAGCAGCTTAGGGGTGGGCTTTACCAATGAGCAGTTCTTC. Its translation: CASSLGVGFTNEQFF.